One T cell receptor (beta chain) is described in this entry. Clones were sequenced by immunoSEQ multiplex PCR, and TCRdb holds only the in-frame ones, with some missing. The table has thousands of clones, just over 60% seen once. V gave up 5 bases and J gave up 7 bases; unmatched junction bases: 10. CDR3 size: 16 residues. Germline CDR1 and CDR2: SGHAT and FQNNGV. This record comes from a study of siplizumab effects on memory and regulatory T cells. This sequence joins TRBV11-2 and TRBJ1-4; 10 bases map to TRBD1. Sequencing input: effector memory CD8+ T cells sorted from blood. Subset meaning: unstimulated CD8+ effector memory T cells. The TCR sequence derives from a human donor in good health. CDR3 amino acids: CASSLETGTGVEKLFF. CDR3 DNA sequence: TGTGCCAGCAGCCTCGAAACCGGGACAGGGGTTGAAAAACTGTTTTTT.